One TCR beta chain is described in this entry. The antigen is undetermined. Sequencing was performed with immunoSEQ multiplex PCR; in TCRdb, only in-frame clones are kept and a portion is missing. This sample has 9,000 to 10,000 clones, with roughly 90% found just once. This entry comes from a study of T cells after posttransplantation cyclophosphamide. Sampled 1 year posttransplant, controls received myeloablative marrow transplants, methotrexate and a calcineurin inhibitor. Overall study results and limits: Donor CD8+ memory clones often dominated recipient blood repertoires at later times. Recipient CMV seropositivity and CMV reactivation strongly tracked TRB clonality. Tissue-infiltrating T cells from skin or gut overlapped little with blood T cells.

Trimming pared 2 bases from V and 4 bases from J, leaving 16 bases between. CDR3 length: 15 residues. Germline CDR1 GTSNPN, CDR2 SVGIG (reference sequence). The rearrangement links TRBV30 to TRBJ2-3; TRBD1 is a possible D gene (6 bases). Source: PBMCs, taken after an allogeneic stem cell transplant with a calcineurin inhibitor and methotrexate. The sequence derives from a male patient between 25 and 39 years old who received an allogeneic stem cell transplant from an unrelated donor, was CMV-positive, and had no GVHD. Some T cells may be the graft donor's. CDR3 sequence: CAWSRGFKASDTQYF. The CDR3 DNA sequence: TGTGCCTGGAGTAGGGGGTTCAAGGCGTCAGATACGCAGTATTTT. The variable domain in full, with the rest retrieved from reference TRBV30 and TRBJ2-3, is SQTIHQWPATLVQPVGSPLSLECTVEGTSNPNLYWYRQAAGRGLQLLFYSVGIGQISSEVPQNLSASRPQDRQFILSSKKLLLSDSGFYLCAWSRGFKASDTQYFGPGTRLTVL.